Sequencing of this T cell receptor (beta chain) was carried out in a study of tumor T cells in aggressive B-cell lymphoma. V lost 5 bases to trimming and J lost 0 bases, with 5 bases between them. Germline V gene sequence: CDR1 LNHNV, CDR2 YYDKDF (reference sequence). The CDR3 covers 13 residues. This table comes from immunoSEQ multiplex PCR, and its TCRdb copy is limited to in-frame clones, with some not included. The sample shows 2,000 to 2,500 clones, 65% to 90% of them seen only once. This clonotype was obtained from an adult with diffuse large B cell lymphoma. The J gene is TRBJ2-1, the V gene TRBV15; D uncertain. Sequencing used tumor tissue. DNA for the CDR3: TGTGCCACCAGCTTGAGCTCCTACAATGAGCAGTTCTTC. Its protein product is CATSLSSYNEQFF.